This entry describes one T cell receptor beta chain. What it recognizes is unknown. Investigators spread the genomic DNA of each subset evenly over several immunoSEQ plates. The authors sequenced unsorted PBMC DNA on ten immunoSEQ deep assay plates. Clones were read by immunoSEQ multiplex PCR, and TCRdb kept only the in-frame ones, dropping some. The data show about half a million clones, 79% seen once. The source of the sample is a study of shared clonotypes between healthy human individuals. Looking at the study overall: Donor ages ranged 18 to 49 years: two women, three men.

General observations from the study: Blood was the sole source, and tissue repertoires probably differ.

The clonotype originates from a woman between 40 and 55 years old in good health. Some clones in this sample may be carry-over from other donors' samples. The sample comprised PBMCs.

CDR3: CASSTLPQATNEKLFF. The CDR3 bases are TGTGCCAGTAGTACCCTACCACAAGCAACTAATGAAAAACTGTTTTTT. V and J are TRBV19 and TRBJ1-4; D is undetermined. Germline CDR1 reads LNHDA; CDR2 reads SQIVND (reference sequence). This CDR3 has 16 residues. Between the trimmed V and J ends, which lost 4 bases and 0 bases, there was a span of 12 bases. Combining the CDR3 with reference TRBV19 and TRBJ1-4 gives the whole variable domain DGGITQSPKYLFRKEGQNVTLSCEQNLNHDAMYWYRQDPGQGLRLIYYSQIVNDFQKGDIAEGYSVSREKKESFPLTVTSAQKNPTAFYLCASSTLPQATNEKLFFGSGTQLSVL.